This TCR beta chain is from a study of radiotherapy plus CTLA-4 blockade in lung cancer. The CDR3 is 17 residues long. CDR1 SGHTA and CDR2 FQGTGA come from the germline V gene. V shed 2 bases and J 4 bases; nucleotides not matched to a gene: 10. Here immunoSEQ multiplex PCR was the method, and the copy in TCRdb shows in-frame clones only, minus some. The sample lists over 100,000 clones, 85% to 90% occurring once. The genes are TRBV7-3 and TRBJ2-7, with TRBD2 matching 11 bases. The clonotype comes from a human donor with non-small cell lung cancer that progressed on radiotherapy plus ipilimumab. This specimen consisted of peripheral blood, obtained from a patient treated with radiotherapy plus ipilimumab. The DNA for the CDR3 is TGTGCCAGCAGCTTAGAGGGACTAGCGGTTCCATCATACGAGCAGTACTTC. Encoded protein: CASSLEGLAVPSYEQYF.